Sequencing of this T cell receptor (beta chain) was carried out in a study of early T cells in non-severe SARS-CoV-2 infection. Study-wide background: Investigators sequenced bulk RNA drawn from unsorted whole blood, and chains remained unpaired.

Overall study findings and caveats: VDJdb matching, biased toward anti-spike CD8 responses, missed private and CD4 specificities.

Germline CDR1 reads SGDLS; CDR2 reads YYNGEE. The CDR3 runs to 14 residues. The V and J ends lost 4 bases and 4 bases respectively, with 12 bases between them. On this clonotype itself: What it binds is unknown.

The TCR library protocol attached unique molecular identifiers to the individual cDNA molecules. Each CDR3 protein is one row after TCRdb ran MiXCR on the 5' RACE reads. Of about 40,000 distinct CDR3 sequences in the sample, roughly 5% were seen once. The sequence came from an adult who was a healthcare worker with PCR-confirmed SARS-CoV-2 infection or an uninfected control (not recorded which). The genes are TRBV9 and TRBJ1-3; possibly TRBD1 for D (5 bases). Material for sequencing was whole blood. The CDR3 reads CASSPGTAGNTIYF. The CDR3 nucleotides are TGTGCCAGCAGCCCCGGGACGGCCGGAAACACCATATATTTT.